These 13 T cell receptor beta chains were all obtained from the same sample, sequenced in a study of early T cells in non-severe SARS-CoV-2 infection. Each CDR3 protein gets one entry after TCRdb re-called the 5' RACE reads with MiXCR. This table has about 87,000 distinct CDR3 sequences, 13% to 15% appearing once. Sequencing used whole blood. These receptors were collected from an adult who was a healthcare worker with PCR-confirmed SARS-CoV-2 infection or an uninfected control (not recorded which).

This clonotype was observed a few times. V gene TRBV11-2 combines with J gene TRBJ2-7; 7 positions match TRBD1. V lost 4 bases to trimming and J lost 2 bases; unmatched junction nucleotides: 8. CDR1 and CDR2 from the germline V gene are SGHAT and FQNNGV. The CDR3 sequence is 15 residues long. The CDR3 region is CASSSTGVGTYEQYF. The DNA of the CDR3 is TGTGCCAGCAGCTCCACAGGGGTAGGAACCTACGAGCAGTACTTC.

This clonotype was seen a handful of times. The chain couples TRBV7-9 to TRBJ1-5, with D perhaps TRBD1 (5 bases). Germline assignment: CDR1 SEHNR and CDR2 FQNEAQ (reference sequence). V was pared by 1 base and J by 5 bases, with 6 bases between. CDR3 length equals 13 residues. DNA for the CDR3: TGTGCCAGCAGCTTAGGGGGCCATCAGCCCCAGCATTTT. Translation: CASSLGGHQPQHF.

This rearrangement joins TRBV7-2 to TRBJ1-6, with TRBD1 as a possible D gene (5 bases). V was clipped by 5 bases and J by 13 bases, with 12 bases between them. CDR1 SGHTA and CDR2 FQGNSA come from the germline V gene. The length of the CDR3 is 12 residues. The chain's CDR3 is CASSQGEAPLHF. The CDR3 nucleotides are TGTGCCAGCAGCCAGGGAGAGGCGCCCCTCCACTTT.

Only a few counts were recorded for this clonotype. The chain uses TRBV3-1 and TRBJ2-7; no reliable D call. The CDR3 length is 11 residues. The germline V and J ends were trimmed by 1 base and 5 bases, with 3 bases remaining between them. The V gene's germline CDR1 is LGHDT and CDR2 YNNKEL (reference sequence). The CDR3 region is CASSQVDEQYF. CDR3 coding DNA: TGTGCCAGCAGCCAAGTGGACGAGCAGTACTTC.

This clonotype was found a few times. This chain links TRBV6-2 or TRBV6-3 with TRBJ1-5; D is ambiguous. V lost 5 bases, J lost 0 bases, and 20 bases lay in between. The length of the CDR3 is 18 residues. CDR1 is MNHEY and CDR2 is SVGEGT in the germline V gene. CDR3 in amino acids: CASSRYYGRSFSNQPQHF. CDR3 sequence (DNA): TGTGCCAGCAGTCGTTACTATGGTAGGAGTTTTAGCAATCAGCCCCAGCATTTT.

The rearrangement uses TRBV10-3 and TRBJ2-3; no reliable D call. Per the germline V gene, CDR1 is ENHRY and CDR2 is SYGVKD. V was clipped by 0 bases and J by 1 base, with 5 bases between them. The CDR3 has 14 residues. The CDR3 loop is CAISESGGTDTQYF. The CDR3 bases are TGTGCCATCAGTGAGTCTGGCGGCACAGATACGCAGTATTTT.

The rearrangement joins TRBV28 to TRBJ1-3, with D hard to call. The CDR3 sequence is 12 residues long. Deletions cut 3 bases from V and 3 bases from J, with 3 bases between. Germline V gene data show CDR1 as MDHEN and CDR2 as SYDVKM. The CDR3 spells CASSFLGNTIYF. In DNA, the CDR3 is TGTGCCAGCAGTTTTCTTGGAAACACCATATATTTT.

The V call is TRBV4-1, the J call TRBJ2-5; the D is unclear. Trimming took 1 base from V and 1 from J, leaving 7 bases between them. Germline V gene sequence: CDR1 MGHRA, CDR2 YSYEKL. The CDR3 is 14 amino acids. In DNA, the CDR3 is TGCGCCAGCAGCCAAGGAAGGACCCAAGAGACCCAGTACTTC. Protein product: CASSQGRTQETQYF.

The rearrangement links TRBV5-1 to TRBJ1-5, with D unresolved. Between the trimmed V and J ends, which lost 0 bases and 2 bases, there was a span of 12 bases. This CDR3 is 16 amino acids long. Germline V gene sequence: CDR1 SGHRS, CDR2 YFSETQ. The CDR3 nucleotides are TGCGCCAGCAGCTTGGAAGGTCTCGGTCGCAATCAGCCCCAGCATTTT. Translating it yields CASSLEGLGRNQPQHF.

Points on this clonotype: With a much larger clone just one base away, this may be a read error. The chain recombines TRBV20-1 with TRBJ2-4; 7 bases line up with TRBD2. Germline CDR1 DFQATT, CDR2 SNEGSKA (reference sequence). The CDR3 is made up of 15 amino acids. CDR3 sequence: CRALARGIAKNIQYF. The CDR3 DNA reads as TGCAGGGCCCTAGCGCGGGGGATAGCCAAAAACATTCAGTACTTC.

This clonotype was observed a few times. The chain couples TRBV6-2 or TRBV6-3 to TRBJ2-1; D is uncertain. The CDR3 covers 16 residues. V was trimmed by 2 bases and J by 0 bases, leaving 11 bases between them. Germline assignment: CDR1 MNHEY and CDR2 SVGEGT. CDR3 in amino acids: CASSYGVGPSYNEQFF. The CDR3 DNA reads as TGTGCCAGCAGTTACGGGGTGGGTCCCTCCTACAATGAGCAGTTCTTC.

Only a few counts were recorded for this clonotype. J is TRBJ1-1 and V is TRBV11-1, with D possibly being TRBD1 (6 bases). V was clipped by 0 bases and J by 4 bases, with 12 bases between them. Looked up from germline, CDR1 is SGHAT and CDR2 is FQDESV (reference sequence). This CDR3 contains 15 residues. CDR3 region: CASSLALLGGTEAFF. The CDR3 DNA reads as TGTGCCAGCAGCTTAGCGCTTTTAGGGGGCACTGAAGCTTTCTTT.

This clonotype came up a few times. The chain is built from TRBV12-3 or TRBV12-4 and TRBJ1-1, with D perhaps matching TRBD1 (5 bases). Between the trimmed V and J ends, which lost 6 bases and 8 bases, there was a span of 16 bases. The CDR3 is 13 amino acids. This CDR3 is CASRATARLEAFF. DNA for the CDR3: TGTGCCAGCAGGGCGACAGCTCGCCTCGAAGCTTTCTTT.